This TCR beta chain appears in the sequencing data of a study of beta chain features in type 1 diabetes (dated by TCRdb to the late 2010s). Regarding the complete study: Mean age, gender distribution, total cell number and subset yield did not differ between patients and healthy donors. A total of approximately 100,000,000 sorted cells were examined across all samples, and the number of cells per subset was strongly correlated with RNA yield. The study compared TCRB repertoires of sorted circulating CD4+ T cell subsets between recently diagnosed type 1 diabetes patients and matched healthy donors. Naive and central memory subsets were obtained from all 30 or so donors, but regulatory and stem cell-like memory subsets were isolated from only 8 patients and roughly eight healthy donors.

This clone turned up a few times. It lacks a known antigen. Per-base quality was not reported, and no clone a single base away is much larger than it. CDR1 MNHNS and CDR2 SASEGT were looked up in the germline V gene. The germline ends are 6 bases apart after V is trimmed by 5 bases and J by 4 bases. From cysteine to phenylalanine, the CDR3 is 11 amino acids long. Here the CDR3 DNA is all that survives: 33 bases in frame from base 1. Results the study describes overall, beyond this receptor: HLA sub-analyses involved small numbers of individuals, so any influence of HLA type on TCRB rearrangement remained unresolved. Shorter templates might have been favored by PCR, but patient and control samples were amplified and corrected together, so both groups would have been affected equally by any skew. Type 1 diabetes patients showed a moderate but significant shortening of TCRB CDR3 length in all four CD4+ subsets. Because cDNA was sequenced instead of genomic DNA, activated cells with high expression could be over-represented, although the groups did not differ in activation or CD3 levels. At VDJ recombination sites, type 1 diabetes patients had fewer insertions and more deleted nucleotides, which implies abnormalities in thymic rearrangement. Naive, central memory and regulatory TCRB repertoires appeared to be more alike among patients than among healthy donors.

Each donor gave one peripheral blood draw, averaging approximately 110 mL, which was collected into heparinised tubes. A BD FACSAria II was used to sort naive, central memory, regulatory and stem cell-like memory CD4+ T cells with a panel that included CD45RO, CCR7, CD25, CD127, CD95 and CD27. Every sorted population had a purity above 95%. PBMCs were separated immediately by Lymphoprep density gradient centrifugation and were stained directly, without being cultured. Samples were stained and sorted in pairs, with one healthy donor and one patient per experiment, so that batch effects were minimized. The entire amount of isolated RNA was reverse transcribed using the High Capacity cDNA Reverse Transcription Kit, so the sequenced TCRB transcripts were expressed ones. Deep immunoSEQ sequencing was applied to naive, central memory and regulatory T cell samples, giving an average of approximately 4 million total reads per sample. After sorted cells were lysed in RLT buffer, RNA was extracted with DNase-treated RNeasy Micro or Mini kits, with the choice depending on cell number. To prevent cross-contamination, every cell subset was processed on its own, while patient and healthy donor samples were processed together. The immunoSEQ multiplex PCR was used to amplify TCRB sequences from cDNA, generating 87-bp fragments that spanned the CDR3 region. Amplicons were sequenced on the Illumina HiSeq platform. The authors' analysis ran thus. Synthetic template baselines were used to correct PCR bias computationally, reads within Hamming distance 2 were collapsed together, and singletons that could not be merged were discarded. Reads were aligned against IMGT to assign V, D and J genes, CDR3 length and insertions or deletions at six rearrangement sites. Within each subset, clonotype counts were normalized to sorted cell number, and only after that were true diversity and Gini coefficients computed with the tcR R package. The overlap coefficient, calculated on TCRB nucleotide sequences, was used to measure repertoire sharing. Out-of-frame TCRB sequences from naive cells were analyzed to stand in for the pre-selection repertoire. TCRdb took over this immuneACCESS table, retaining in-frame rearrangements with V and J assigned. Such tables are incomplete; in checked studies, under half of the missing clones stem from an unresolved V gene, and the remainder is unexplained. Clone size and the V and J calls come from that table; the DNA yielded D and trimming. For this sample there are a few hundred thousand clones; about 15% appear just once. 0.019% of the sample belongs to the ten largest clones.

The receptor's source is a woman between 18 and 30 years old in good health. What was sequenced was naive CD4+ T cells from blood. In the paper's terms, the cell subset or site label means: true naive CD4+ T cells. This sequence uses TRBV6-1 and TRBJ2-7; no D gene can be assigned with confidence. The CDR3 sequence is CASSYRYEQYF. The nucleotide sequence is given as TGTGCCAGCAGTTACCGGTACGAGCAGTACTTC.